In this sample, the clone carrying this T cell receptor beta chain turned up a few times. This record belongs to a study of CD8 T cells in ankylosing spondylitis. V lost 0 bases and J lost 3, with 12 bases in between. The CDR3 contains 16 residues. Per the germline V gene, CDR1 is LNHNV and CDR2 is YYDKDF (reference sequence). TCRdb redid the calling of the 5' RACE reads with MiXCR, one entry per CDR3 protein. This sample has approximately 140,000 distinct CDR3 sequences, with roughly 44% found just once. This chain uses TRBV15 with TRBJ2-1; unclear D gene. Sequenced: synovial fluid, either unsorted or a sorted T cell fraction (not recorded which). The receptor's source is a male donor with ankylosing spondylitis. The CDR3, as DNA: TGTGCCACCAGCAGAGAGAGACTGGCCGTCTACAATGAGCAGTTCTTC. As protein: CATSRERLAVYNEQFF.